These 16 T cell receptor beta chains originate from one sample sequenced in a study. TCRdb reprocessed the 5' RACE reads via MiXCR and lists one record per CDR3 protein. The profile shows around 57,000 distinct CDR3 sequences, 25% to 35% of them singletons. The material sequenced was tumor-infiltrating memory CD4+ T cells sorted from the breast tumor. The sample's subset: memory CD4+ T cells, CD4+CD45RO+CD25-. The receptors were sampled from a female donor with breast cancer.

This clonotype has a handful of counts. The rearrangement joins TRBV5-1 to TRBJ1-1; D ambiguous. Looked up from germline, CDR1 is SGHRS and CDR2 is YFSETQ. This CDR3 region has 14 residues. Trimming left V 0 bases short and J 3 bases short, with 9 bases between. CDR3 bases: TGCGCCAGCAGCTTGGCCACGGGTGACACTGAAGCTTTCTTT. Protein product: CASSLATGDTEAFF.

The CDR3 protein is CASSPPGNGNTIYF. The DNA for the CDR3 is TGTGCCAGCTCACCACCCGGGAACGGAAACACCATATATTTT. J is TRBJ1-3 and V is TRBV18; the D is unclear. Trimming pared 0 bases from V and 4 bases from J, leaving 7 bases between. CDR3 size: 14 residues. Germline CDR1 and CDR2: KGHSH and LQKENI. The variable domain in full, completed from reference TRBV18 and TRBJ1-3, reads NAGVMQNPRHLVRRRGQEARLRCSPMKGHSHVYWYRQLPEEGLKFMVYLQKENIIDESGMPKERFSAEFPKEGPSILRIQQVVRGDSAAYFCASSPPGNGNTIYFGEGSWLTVV.

V is TRBV3-1 and J is TRBJ2-3, with 11 positions matching TRBD2. The V gene end was trimmed by 4 bases and the J gene end by 3 bases; junction bases not matched to a gene: 3. This CDR3 is built from 15 residues. Germline CDR1 LGHDT, CDR2 YNNKEL (reference sequence). CDR3 sequence: CASSPSSGRTDTQYF. DNA for the CDR3: TGTGCCAGCAGCCCGTCTAGCGGGAGGACAGATACGCAGTATTTT.

The chain employs TRBV7-3 and TRBJ2-1; 12 bases are shared with TRBD2. With 5 bases clipped from V and 7 bases from J, the junction kept 6 bases outside the gene matches. The length of the CDR3 is 15 residues. The V gene's germline CDR1 is SGHTA and CDR2 FQGTGA. The DNA for the CDR3 is TGTGCCAGCAGCGCGACTAGCGGGAGCCCAAATGAGCAGTTCTTC. This sequence encodes CASSATSGSPNEQFF.

Written as DNA, the CDR3 is TGTGCCAGCAGCCAAGGTGTCCTCGCGAACACCGGGGAGCTGTTTTTT. Translation: CASSQGVLANTGELFF. The genes are TRBV3-1 and TRBJ2-2; D call uncertain. CDR3 length: 16 residues. Trimming took off 1 base at V and 0 bases at J, with 9 bases between the two ends. Germline V gene data show CDR1 as LGHDT and CDR2 as YNNKEL (reference sequence).

To note about this clonotype: A read error may produce the germline difference seen at one junction end. This sequence joins TRBV5-1 and TRBJ2-3; no clear D. This CDR3 comprises 14 residues. Germline V gene data show CDR1 as SGHRS and CDR2 as YFSETQ. The CDR3 region has the DNA TGCGCCAGCATCTTGGCCCTGGTAGGGGATACGCAGTATTTT. It translates to CASILALVGDTQYF.

The chain is built from TRBV11-2 and TRBJ2-7, with 9 bases fitting TRBD2. From germline, CDR1 is SGHAT and CDR2 FQNNGV. The CDR3 extends over 15 amino acids. J was trimmed by 1 base and V by 2 bases; bases with no gene match: 3. The CDR3 nucleotides are TGTGCCAGCAGCTTAAATAGCGGGAGATCCTACGAGCAGTACTTC. Translating gives CASSLNSGRSYEQYF. Full variable domain (outside the CDR3, taken from reference TRBV11-2 and TRBJ2-7): EAGVAQSPRYKIIEKRQSVAFWCNPISGHATLYWYQQILGQGPKLLIQFQNNGVVDDSQLPKDRFSAERLKGVDSTLKIQPAKLEDSAVYLCASSLNSGRSYEQYFGPGTRLTVT.

The sample holds many counts of this clonotype. The chain recombines TRBV4-1 with TRBJ2-3; 12 bases are a match to TRBD2. The CDR3 extends over 17 amino acids. J lost 2 bases, V lost 4 bases, and 7 bases had no gene match. CDR1 and CDR2 (germline): MGHRA, YSYEKL. Here the CDR3 DNA reads TGCGCCAGCAGCCCTAGAGGACTAGCGGGAAACACAGATACGCAGTATTTT. Translating gives CASSPRGLAGNTDTQYF.

V and J are TRBV7-9 and TRBJ1-2, with 10 bases that match TRBD1. Germline loops: CDR1 SEHNR, CDR2 FQNEAQ (reference sequence). This CDR3 has 16 amino acids. The V and J ends lost 1 base and 3 bases, in that order; junction bases with no gene match: 5. The CDR3 here is CASSLGQGAIDYGYTF. In DNA form, the CDR3 reads TGTGCCAGCAGCTTAGGACAGGGGGCAATCGACTATGGCTACACCTTC.

This chain joins TRBV4-2 and TRBJ2-3; 7 nucleotides match TRBD1. V was clipped by 4 bases and J by 0 bases; unmatched bases: 7. Germline V gene data show CDR1 as LGHNA and CDR2 as YNFKEQ. The CDR3 runs 16 residues. The CDR3, as DNA: TGTGCCAGCAGCCGTACACTACAGGGGAGCACAGATACGCAGTATTTT. Translating gives CASSRTLQGSTDTQYF.

On this clonotype itself: The DNA is omitted, as the CDR3 cannot be located on it reliably, and the CDR3 follows TCRdb's listing. The rearrangement joins TRBV4-3 to TRBJ2-6; TRBD2, the table's D call, was not compared with the DNA. Germline values: CDR1 LGHNA, CDR2 YSLEER. Inclusive of both ends, the CDR3 amounts to 17 amino acids. The CDR3: CACSAGLSFSGANVLTF.

The chain recombines TRBV28 with TRBJ1-3, with D possibly being TRBD1 (6 bases). Trimming took 6 bases from V and 8 from J, leaving 14 bases between them. CDR1 and CDR2 (germline): MDHEN, SYDVKM. This CDR3 is 13 amino acids long. The CDR3 bases are TGTGCCAGCAGGCAGGGGCTGTGGGACACCATATATTTT. Its translation is CASRQGLWDTIYF. Combining the CDR3 with reference TRBV28 and TRBJ1-3 gives the whole variable domain DVKVTQSSRYLVKRTGEKVFLECVQDMDHENMFWYRQDPGLGLRLIYFSYDVKMKEKGDIPEGYSVSREKKERFSLILESASTNQTSMYLCASRQGLWDTIYFGEGSWLTVV.

On this clonotype: Lacking the conserved final phenylalanine or tryptophan, this CDR3 likely reflects a read error. CDR3 DNA: TGCGCCAGCAGCTTGAGGGACGCCCGCTACAATGAGCAGTTCTGC. Protein: CASSLRDARYNEQFC. The chain employs TRBV5-1 and TRBJ2-1; D could derive from TRBD1 or TRBD2 (5 bases each). Per germline, CDR1 SGHRS and CDR2 YFSETQ. The CDR3 has 15 amino acids. V lost 1 base and J 3 bases, leaving 11 bases between the germline ends.

This chain links TRBV5-4 with TRBJ2-2; no firm D call. The CDR3 sequence is 18 residues long. Germline V gene lookup returns CDR1 SGHNT and CDR2 YYREEE (reference sequence). V dropped 2 bases and J dropped 0 bases, with 17 bases sitting between them. The CDR3 DNA is TGTGCCAGCAGCTTTAACTTGTTCGGCCTTGCGAACACCGGGGAGCTGTTTTTT. The encoded protein is CASSFNLFGLANTGELFF.

The chain employs TRBV5-8 and TRBJ2-3, with no clear D. The CDR3 loop spans 14 amino acids. With 8 bases removed from V and 0 bases from J, the gap between germline ends came to 13 bases. Germline loops: CDR1 SGHTS, CDR2 YDEGEE. The CDR3 nucleotides read TGTGCCAGTAGAGCCCTAATTAGCACAGATACGCAGTATTTT. This gives the protein CASRALISTDTQYF.

This clonotype was observed a handful of times. V is TRBV25-1 and J is TRBJ2-3; perhaps TRBD1 as D (5 bases). Germline V gene lookup returns CDR1 MGHDK and CDR2 SYGVNS. The CDR3 runs to 13 residues. V lost 6 bases and J 2 bases, leaving 9 bases between the germline ends. Written as DNA, the CDR3 is TGTGCCAGCAGGGGGCACATCACAGATACGCAGTATTTT. Protein sequence: CASRGHITDTQYF.